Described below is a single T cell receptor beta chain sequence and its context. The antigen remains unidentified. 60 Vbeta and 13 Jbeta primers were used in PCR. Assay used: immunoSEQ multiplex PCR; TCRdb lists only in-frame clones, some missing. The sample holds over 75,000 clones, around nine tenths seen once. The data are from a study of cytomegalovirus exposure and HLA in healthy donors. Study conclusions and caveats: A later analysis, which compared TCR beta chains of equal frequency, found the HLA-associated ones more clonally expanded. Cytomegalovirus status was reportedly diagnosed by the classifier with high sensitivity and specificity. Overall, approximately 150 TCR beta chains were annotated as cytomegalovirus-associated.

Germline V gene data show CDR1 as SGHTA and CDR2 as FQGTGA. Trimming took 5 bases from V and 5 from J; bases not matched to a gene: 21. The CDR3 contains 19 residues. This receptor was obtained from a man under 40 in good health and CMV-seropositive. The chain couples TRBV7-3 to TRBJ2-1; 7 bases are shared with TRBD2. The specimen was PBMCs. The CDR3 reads CASSPYPGARRESHNEQFF. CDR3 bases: TGTGCCAGCAGCCCCTACCCCGGGGCTAGGCGGGAGAGCCACAATGAGCAGTTCTTC. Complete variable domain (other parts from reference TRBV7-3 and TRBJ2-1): GAGVSQTPSNKVTEKGKYVELRCDPISGHTALYWYRQSLGQGPEFLIYFQGTGAADDSGLPNDRFFAVRPEGSVSTLKIQRTERGDSAVYLCASSPYPGARRESHNEQFFGPGTRLTVL.